This record concerns one TCR beta chain sequence. The germline gives CDR1 MDHEN, CDR2 SYDVKM. The V gene lost 4 bases and the J gene lost 9 bases, with 19 bases spanning the gap. This CDR3 has 15 amino acids. The data are from a study of regulatory T cells in long-lasting Graves disease. Documented time point: persistent/refractory GD, antithyroid drugs over 5 years with positive TRAb. The TCR library was prepared using RNA isolated from PBMCs. Arm-PCR of CDR3 regions and iRepertoire HTBI primers were used to build TCR beta libraries. TCRdb processed the multiplex PCR reads anew with MiXCR; each CDR3 protein has one entry. Among around 460,000 distinct CDR3 sequences listed, around a fifth were seen once.

This sample comprised peripheral blood mononuclear cells (PBMCs), obtained when the disease was refractory, from a patient treated with antithyroid drugs. The J gene is TRBJ1-3, the V gene TRBV28, with D unresolved. The receptor's source is a female donor with Graves disease. The CDR3 coding sequence is TGTGCCAGCAGTTCCCCGCGACTCCCCCTCGGCACCATATATTTT. This encodes CASSSPRLPLGTIYF.